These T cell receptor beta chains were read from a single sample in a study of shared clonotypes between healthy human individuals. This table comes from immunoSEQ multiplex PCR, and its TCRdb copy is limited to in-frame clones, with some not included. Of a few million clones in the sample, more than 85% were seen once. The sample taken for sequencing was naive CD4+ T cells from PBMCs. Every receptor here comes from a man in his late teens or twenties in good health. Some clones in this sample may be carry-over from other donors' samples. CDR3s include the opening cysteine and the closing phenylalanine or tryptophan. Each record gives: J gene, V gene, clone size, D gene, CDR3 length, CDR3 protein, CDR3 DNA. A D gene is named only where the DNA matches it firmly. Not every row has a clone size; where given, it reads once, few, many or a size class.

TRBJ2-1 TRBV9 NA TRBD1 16 CASSVVGTAAYNEQFF TGTGCCAGCAGCGTAGTAGGGACAGCGGCCTACAATGAGCAGTTCTTC
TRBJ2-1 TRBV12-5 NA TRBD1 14 CASGFDGQGREQFF TGTGCTAGTGGTTTCGATGGACAGGGACGTGAGCAGTTCTTC
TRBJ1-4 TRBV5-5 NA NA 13 CASRGTGGEKLFF TGTGCCAGCAGGGGGACTGGTGGTGAAAAACTGTTTTTT
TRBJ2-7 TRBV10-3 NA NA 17 CAISEGAGRGTFDEQYF TGTGCCATCAGTGAGGGGGCGGGCAGGGGGACTTTTGACGAGCAGTACTTC
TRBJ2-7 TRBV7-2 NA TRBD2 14 CASSLTSGSYEQYF TGTGCCAGCAGCTTAACTAGCGGCTCCTACGAGCAGTACTTC
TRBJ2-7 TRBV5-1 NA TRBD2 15 CASSLRTSGSYEQYF TGCGCCAGCAGCTTGAGGACTAGCGGCTCCTACGAGCAGTACTTC
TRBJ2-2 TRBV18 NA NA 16 CASSPPNLGDTGELFF TGTGCCAGCTCACCACCGAACCTAGGGGACACCGGGGAGCTGTTTTTT
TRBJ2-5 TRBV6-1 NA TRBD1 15 CASREQGIRGETQYF TGTGCCAGCAGGGAACAGGGGATTAGGGGGGAGACCCAGTACTTC
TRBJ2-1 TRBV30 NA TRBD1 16 CAWSVPGTGGWGEQFF TGTGCCTGGAGTGTACCCGGGACAGGGGGCTGGGGAGAGCAGTTCTTC
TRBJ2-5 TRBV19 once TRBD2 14 CASSSLAAQETQYF TGTGCCAGTAGTAGCCTAGCGGCTCAAGAGACCCAGTACTTC
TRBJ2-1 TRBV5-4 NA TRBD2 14 CAMGGTGSYNEQFF TGTGCCATGGGGGGGACGGGCTCCTACAATGAGCAGTTCTTC
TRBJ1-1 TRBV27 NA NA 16 CASVSRRGVVGTEAFF TGTGCCAGTGTATCTAGGAGGGGGGTAGTAGGCACTGAAGCTTTCTTT
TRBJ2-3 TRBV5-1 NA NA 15 CASSGGRSSTDTQYF TGCGCCAGCAGCGGTGGAAGGTCTAGCACAGATACGCAGTATTTT
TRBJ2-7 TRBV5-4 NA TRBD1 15 CASSLPGQSNYEQYF TGTGCCAGCAGCCTCCCGGGACAGAGTAACTACGAGCAGTACTTC
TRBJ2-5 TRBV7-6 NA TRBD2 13 CASGLGLQETQYF TGTGCCAGCGGACTAGGACTACAAGAGACCCAGTACTTC